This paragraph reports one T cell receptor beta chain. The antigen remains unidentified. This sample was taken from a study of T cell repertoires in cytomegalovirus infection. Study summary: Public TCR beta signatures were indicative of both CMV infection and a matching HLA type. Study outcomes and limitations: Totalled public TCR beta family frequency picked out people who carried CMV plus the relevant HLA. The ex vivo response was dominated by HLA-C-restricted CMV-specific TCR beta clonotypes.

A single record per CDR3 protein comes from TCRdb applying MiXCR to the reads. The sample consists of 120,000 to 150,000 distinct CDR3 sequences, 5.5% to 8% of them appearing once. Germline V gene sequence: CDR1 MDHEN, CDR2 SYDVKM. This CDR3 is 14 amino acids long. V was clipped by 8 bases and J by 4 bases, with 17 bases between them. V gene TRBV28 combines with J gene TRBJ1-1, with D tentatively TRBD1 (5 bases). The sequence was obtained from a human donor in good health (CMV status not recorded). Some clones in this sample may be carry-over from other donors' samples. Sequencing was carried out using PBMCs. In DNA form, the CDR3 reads TGTGCCAGCGGGGGGTTAGGTGGAAGCACTGAAGCTTTCTTT. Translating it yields CASGGLGGSTEAFF. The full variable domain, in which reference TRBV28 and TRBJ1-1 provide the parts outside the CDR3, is DVKVTQSSRYLVKRTGEKVFLECVQDMDHENMFWYRQDPGLGLRLIYFSYDVKMKEKGDIPEGYSVSREKKERFSLILESASTNQTSMYLCASGGLGGSTEAFFGQGTRLTVV.